This T cell receptor beta chain was captured by sequencing in a study of human T cells and chemical hapten exposure. Regarding the study as a whole: The donor cohort had alopecia, so its immune response may not match that of healthy people.

Germline loops: CDR1 SNHLY, CDR2 FYNNEI. The CDR3 consists of 17 residues. J was trimmed by 4 bases and V by 3 bases; bases with no gene match: 9. Sample time point: patch test 2, 6 weeks after DPC sensitization. Documented treatment: therapeutic diphenylcyclopropenone sensitization with weekly scalp DPC. The sample holds many counts of this clonotype. Antigen specificity is unknown. Unique molecular identifiers were affixed to discrete cDNA molecules within the library. MiXCR, applied by TCRdb to the RACE reads, yields one record per CDR3 protein. The sample contains 360,000 or so distinct CDR3 sequences, around 6% of which appear only once.

The rearrangement joins TRBV2 to TRBJ1-6; 7 bases are shared with TRBD1. This receptor was taken from a woman under 30 with alopecia areata. Some clones in this sample may be carry-over from other donors' samples. The sequencing here drew on whole blood, taken in connection with sensitization to the hapten diphenylcyclopropenone (DPC). CDR3 amino acids: CASSEKHQGVYNSPLHF. As DNA, the CDR3 is TGTGCCAGCAGTGAGAAACACCAGGGGGTTTATAATTCACCCCTCCACTTT.